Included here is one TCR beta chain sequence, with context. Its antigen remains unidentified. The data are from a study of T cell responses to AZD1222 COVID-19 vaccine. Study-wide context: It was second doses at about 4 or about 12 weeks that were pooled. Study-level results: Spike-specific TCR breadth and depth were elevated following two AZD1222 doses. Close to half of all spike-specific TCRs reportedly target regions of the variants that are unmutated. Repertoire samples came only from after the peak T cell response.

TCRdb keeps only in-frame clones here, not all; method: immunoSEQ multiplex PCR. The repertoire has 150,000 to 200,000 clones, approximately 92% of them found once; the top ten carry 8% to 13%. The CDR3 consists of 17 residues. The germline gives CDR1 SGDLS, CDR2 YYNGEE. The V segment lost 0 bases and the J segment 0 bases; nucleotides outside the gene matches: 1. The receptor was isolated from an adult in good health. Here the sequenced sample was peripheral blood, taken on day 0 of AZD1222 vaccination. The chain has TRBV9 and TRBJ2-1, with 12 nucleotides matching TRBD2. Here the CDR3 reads CASSVGLAGASYNEQFF. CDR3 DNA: TGTGCCAGCAGCGTAGGACTAGCGGGGGCCTCCTACAATGAGCAGTTCTTC.